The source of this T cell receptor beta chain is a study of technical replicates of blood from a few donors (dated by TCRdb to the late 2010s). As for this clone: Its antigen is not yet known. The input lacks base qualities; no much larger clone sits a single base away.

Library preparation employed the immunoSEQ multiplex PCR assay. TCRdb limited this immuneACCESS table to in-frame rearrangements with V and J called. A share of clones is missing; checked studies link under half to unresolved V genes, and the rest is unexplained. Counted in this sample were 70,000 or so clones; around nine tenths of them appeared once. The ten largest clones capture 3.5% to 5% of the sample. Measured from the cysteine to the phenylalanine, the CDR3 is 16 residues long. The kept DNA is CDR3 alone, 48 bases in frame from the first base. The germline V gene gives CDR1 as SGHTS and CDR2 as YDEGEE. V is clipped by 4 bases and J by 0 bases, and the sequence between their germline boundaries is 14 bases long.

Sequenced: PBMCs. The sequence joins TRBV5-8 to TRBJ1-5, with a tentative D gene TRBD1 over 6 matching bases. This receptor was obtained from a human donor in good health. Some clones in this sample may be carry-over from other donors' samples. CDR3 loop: CASSLGQPSSNQPQHF. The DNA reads TGTGCCAGCAGCCTTGGACAGCCCTCTAGCAATCAGCCCCAGCATTTT. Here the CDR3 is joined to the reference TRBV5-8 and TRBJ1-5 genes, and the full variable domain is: EAGVTQSPTHLIKTRGQQATLRCSPISGHTSVYWYQQALGLGLQFLLWYDEGEERNRGNFPPRFSGRQFPNYSSELNVNALELEDSALYLCASSLGQPSSNQPQHFGDGTRLSIL.